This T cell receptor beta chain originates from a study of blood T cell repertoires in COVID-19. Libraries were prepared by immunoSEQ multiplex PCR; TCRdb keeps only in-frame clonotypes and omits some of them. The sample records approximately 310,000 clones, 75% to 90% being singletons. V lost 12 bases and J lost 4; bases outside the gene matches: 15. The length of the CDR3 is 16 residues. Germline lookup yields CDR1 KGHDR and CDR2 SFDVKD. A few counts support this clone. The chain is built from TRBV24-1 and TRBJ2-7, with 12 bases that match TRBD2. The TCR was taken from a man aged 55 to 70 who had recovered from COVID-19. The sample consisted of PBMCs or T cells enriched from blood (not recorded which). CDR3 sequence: CASGEPRTSGTYEQYF. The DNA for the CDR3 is TGTGCCTCGGGGGAACCAAGGACTAGCGGGACATACGAGCAGTACTTC.